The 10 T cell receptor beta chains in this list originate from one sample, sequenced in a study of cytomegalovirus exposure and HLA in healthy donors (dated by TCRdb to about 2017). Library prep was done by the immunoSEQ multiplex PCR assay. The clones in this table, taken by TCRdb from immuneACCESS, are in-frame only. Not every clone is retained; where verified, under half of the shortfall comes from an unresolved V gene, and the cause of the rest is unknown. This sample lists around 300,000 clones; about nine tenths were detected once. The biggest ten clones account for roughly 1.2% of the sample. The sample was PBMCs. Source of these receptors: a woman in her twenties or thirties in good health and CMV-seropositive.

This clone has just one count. CDR3: CATSREFRKGPQETQYF. DNA of the CDR3: TGTGCCACCAGCAGGGAGTTTAGGAAAGGTCCCCAAGAGACCCAGTACTTC. The rearrangement uses TRBV15 and TRBJ2-5; D gene ambiguous. Germline V lookup: CDR1 LNHNV, CDR2 YYDKDF (reference sequence). V shed 3 bases and J shed 1 base, with 18 bases lying between them. The CDR3 runs to 17 residues.

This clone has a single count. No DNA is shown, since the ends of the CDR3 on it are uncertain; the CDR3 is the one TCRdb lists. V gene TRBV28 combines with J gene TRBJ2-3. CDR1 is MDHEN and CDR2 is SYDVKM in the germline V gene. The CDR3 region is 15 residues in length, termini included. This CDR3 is CASSFFGAGADTQYF.

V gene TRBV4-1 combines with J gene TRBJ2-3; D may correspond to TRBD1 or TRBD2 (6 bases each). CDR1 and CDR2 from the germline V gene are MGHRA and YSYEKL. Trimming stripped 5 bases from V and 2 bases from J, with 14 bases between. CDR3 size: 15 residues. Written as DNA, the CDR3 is TGCGCCAGCAGCGGGACATCGGGGGACACAGATACGCAGTATTTT. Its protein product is CASSGTSGDTDTQYF.

CDR3 protein: CASSAQTGANYGYTF. The CDR3 DNA sequence: TGTGCCAGCAGTGCCCAGACAGGTGCTAACTATGGCTACACCTTC. The V call is TRBV6-1, the J call TRBJ1-2; possible D gene TRBD1, 6 bases. V lost 4 bases, J lost 0 bases, and 12 bases lay in between. CDR1 is MNHNS, CDR2 SASEGT, per germline. This CDR3 is 15 amino acids long.

The CDR3 DNA follows: TGTGCCAGTAGTCCCCGACAGGAGAGGAACACTGAAGCTTTCTTT. Residues: CASSPRQERNTEAFF. The rearrangement links TRBV19 to TRBJ1-1, with a possible D match to TRBD1 (6 bases). This CDR3 region has 15 residues. From germline, CDR1 is LNHDA and CDR2 SQIVND (reference sequence). V lost 5 bases, J lost 1 base, and 14 bases lay in between.

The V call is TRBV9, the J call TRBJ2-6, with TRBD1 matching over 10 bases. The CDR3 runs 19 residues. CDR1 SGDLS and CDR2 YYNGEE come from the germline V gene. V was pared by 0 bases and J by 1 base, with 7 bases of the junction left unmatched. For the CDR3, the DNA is TGTGCCAGCAGCGTAGGATCCGGGACAGGGGTGTCTGGGGCCAACGTCCTGACTTTC. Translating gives CASSVGSGTGVSGANVLTF.

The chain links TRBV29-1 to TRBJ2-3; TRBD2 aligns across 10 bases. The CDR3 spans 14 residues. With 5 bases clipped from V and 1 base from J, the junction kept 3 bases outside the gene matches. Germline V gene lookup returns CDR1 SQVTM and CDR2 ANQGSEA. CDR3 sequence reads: CSVSGGARTDTQYF. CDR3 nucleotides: TGCAGCGTTAGCGGGGGGGCTCGCACAGATACGCAGTATTTT.

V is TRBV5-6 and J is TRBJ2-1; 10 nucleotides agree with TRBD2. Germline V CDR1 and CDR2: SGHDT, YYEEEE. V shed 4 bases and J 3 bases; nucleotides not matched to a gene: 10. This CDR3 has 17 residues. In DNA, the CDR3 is TGTGCCAGCAGCCCACCGGGACTAGCGAGCGACTACAATGAGCAGTTCTTC. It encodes CASSPPGLASDYNEQFF.

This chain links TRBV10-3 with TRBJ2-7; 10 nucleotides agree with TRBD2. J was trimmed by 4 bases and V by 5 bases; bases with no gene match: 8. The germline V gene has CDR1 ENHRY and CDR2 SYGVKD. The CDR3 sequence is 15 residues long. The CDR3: CAISMPSGGLYEQYF. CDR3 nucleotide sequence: TGTGCCATCAGTATGCCTAGCGGGGGTCTTTACGAGCAGTACTTC.

Here the CDR3 reads CASSSRGGSGGTQYF. CDR3 DNA sequence: TGTGCCAGCAGTTCCCGGGGGGGCAGCGGGGGGACCCAGTACTTC. The chain joins TRBV27 to TRBJ2-5; the match to TRBD2 covers 8 bases. Germline CDR1 reads MNHEY; CDR2 reads SMNVEV (reference sequence). The CDR3 contains 15 residues. J lost 7 bases, V lost 4 bases, and 11 bases had no gene match.